Listed below are T cell receptor beta chains from one sample, sequenced in a study of T cell responses to AZD1222 COVID-19 vaccine. Method: immunoSEQ multiplex PCR; TCRdb's copy keeps in-frame clones and lacks some. Of around 200,000 clones in the sample, 80% to 90% were seen once. The material sequenced was peripheral blood, taken on day 0 of AZD1222 vaccination. These receptors came from an adult in good health. The CDR3 runs from the conserved cysteine through the conserved F or W. Fields, in order: D gene, CDR3 length, J gene, V gene, clone size, CDR3 DNA, CDR3 protein. The D gene is left open where the match is weak. Not every row has a clone size; where given, it reads once, few, many or a size class.

>NA|12|TRBJ1-2|TRBV3-1/TRBV3-2|NA
TGTGCCAGCATCGACAGGATCTATGGCTACACCTTC
CASIDRIYGYTF
>NA|14|TRBJ1-1|TRBV24-1|once
TGTGCCACCAAAAACTTCCTAAAGAACACTGAAGCTTTCTTT
CATKNFLKNTEAFF
>NA|15|TRBJ1-2|TRBV15|NA
TGTGCCACCAGCAGAGAGGCGGACCATAGGGAGGGCTACACCTTC
CATSREADHREGYTF
>TRBD1|13|TRBJ1-2|TRBV2|NA
TGTGCCAGCGGAGAACAGGGGGACTATGGCTACACCTTC
CASGEQGDYGYTF
>TRBD1|13|TRBJ2-1|TRBV7-3|NA
TGTGCCAGCAGCGCCACAGGGGTGGCCGAGCAGTTCTTC
CASSATGVAEQFF
>NA|15|TRBJ1-2|TRBV2|NA
TGTGCCAGCAGTGAAGAGGTCAGGGGTAGAGATGGCTACACCTTC
CASSEEVRGRDGYTF
>NA|16|TRBJ2-1|TRBV7-6|NA
TGTGCCAGCAGCTTGGGTCCGGGGGGCGCGGGAAATGAGCAGTTCTTC
CASSLGPGGAGNEQFF
>NA|11|TRBJ2-7|TRBV20-1|NA
TGCAGTGCCACGGACATCTACGAGCAGTACTTC
CSATDIYEQYF
>NA|15|TRBJ1-4|TRBV11-2|NA
TGTGCCAGCAGCTTAGAGGCCAGTTTTAATGAAAAACTGTTTTTT
CASSLEASFNEKLFF
>NA|13|TRBJ1-1|TRBV19|NA
TGTGCCAGTAGTATAGGAGAGGGCACTGAAGCTTTCTTT
CASSIGEGTEAFF
>NA|12|TRBJ1-2|TRBV3-1/TRBV3-2|NA
TGTGCCAGCAGCCAAGGAAAAGGAGGCTACACCTTC
CASSQGKGGYTF
>TRBD1|14|TRBJ2-7|TRBV10-3|NA
TGTGCCATCCGTGATGGGACAGGAGGCTACGAGCAGTACTTC
CAIRDGTGGYEQYF
>TRBD2|15|TRBJ2-7|TRBV5-1|NA
TGCGCCAGCAGCTTGGCCTCCCTGGGAGGGTACGAGCAGTACTTC
CASSLASLGGYEQYF
>NA|11|TRBJ2-1|TRBV30|NA
TGTGCCTGGAGTGTTGGAAATGAGCAGTTCTTC
CAWSVGNEQFF
>NA|16|TRBJ1-2|TRBV5-1|NA
TGCGCCAGCAGTTTTGGACTCCAGGGACCCAACTATGGCTACACCTTC
CASSFGLQGPNYGYTF
>NA|16|TRBJ1-6|TRBV7-2|NA
TGTGCCAGCAGCTTACGGGGGGCAGTTGCTAATTCACCCCTCCACTTT
CASSLRGAVANSPLHF
>NA|14|TRBJ2-3|TRBV18|NA
TGTGCCAGCTCACCACTAGACTCGGTAGATACGCAGTATTTT
CASSPLDSVDTQYF
>NA|10|TRBJ2-7|TRBV28|few
TGTGCCAGCAGTTTAGGTGAGCAGTACTTC
CASSLGEQYF
>NA|15|TRBJ1-5|TRBV7-9|NA
TGTGCCAGCAGCGCCCAGGGAGGCAGCAATCAGCCCCAGCATTTT
CASSAQGGSNQPQHF
>NA|14|TRBJ2-1|TRBV19|NA
TGTGCCAGTAGTACCCATGCAGGGGCCAATGAGCAGTTCTTC
CASSTHAGANEQFF
>TRBD1|14|TRBJ1-4|TRBV7-8|once
TGTGCCAGCAGCCGGGACAGGGGGCTTGAAAAACTGTTTTTT
CASSRDRGLEKLFF
>NA|15|TRBJ2-7|TRBV4-3|many
TGCGCCAGCAGCCAAGCCCTTGGGGAGTTCTACGAGCAGTACTTC
CASSQALGEFYEQYF
>NA|11|TRBJ2-7|TRBV6-5|NA
TGTGCCACAGGACAAATCTACGAGCAGTACTTC
CATGQIYEQYF
>TRBD1|14|TRBJ1-1|TRBV7-9|NA
TGTGCCAGCAGCCACCGGGACAGGGGAACTGAAGCTTTCTTT
CASSHRDRGTEAFF